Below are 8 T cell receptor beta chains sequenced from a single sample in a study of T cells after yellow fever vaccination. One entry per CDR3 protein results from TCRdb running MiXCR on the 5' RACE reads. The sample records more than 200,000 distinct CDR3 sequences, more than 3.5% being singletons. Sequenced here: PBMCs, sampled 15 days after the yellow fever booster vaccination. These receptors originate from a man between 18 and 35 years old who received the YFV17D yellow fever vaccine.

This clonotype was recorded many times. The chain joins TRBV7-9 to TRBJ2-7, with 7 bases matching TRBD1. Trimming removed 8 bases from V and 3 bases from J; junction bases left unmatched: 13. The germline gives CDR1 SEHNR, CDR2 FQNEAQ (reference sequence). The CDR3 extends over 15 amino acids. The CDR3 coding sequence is TGTGCCAGCGGACTGGGCCGGACAGGACACTACGAGCAGTACGTC. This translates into CASGLGRTGHYEQYV.

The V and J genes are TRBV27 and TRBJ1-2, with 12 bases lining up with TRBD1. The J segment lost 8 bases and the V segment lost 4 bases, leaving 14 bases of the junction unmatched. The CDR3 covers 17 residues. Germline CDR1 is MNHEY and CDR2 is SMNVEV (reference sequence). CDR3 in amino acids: CASSSGTGGASPEGYTF. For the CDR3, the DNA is TGTGCCAGCAGTTCCGGGACAGGGGGCGCCTCTCCTGAGGGCTACACCTTC.

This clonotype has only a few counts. CDR3 DNA sequence: TGCGCCAGCAGCCATGCCGACTGGAATAATTCACCCCTCCACTTT. It encodes CASSHADWNNSPLHF. The chain has TRBV4-1 and TRBJ1-6, with no clear D. The V end was cut by 3 bases, the J end by 5 bases, with 11 bases between. Germline V gene lookup returns CDR1 MGHRA and CDR2 YSYEKL. This CDR3 spans 15 amino acids.

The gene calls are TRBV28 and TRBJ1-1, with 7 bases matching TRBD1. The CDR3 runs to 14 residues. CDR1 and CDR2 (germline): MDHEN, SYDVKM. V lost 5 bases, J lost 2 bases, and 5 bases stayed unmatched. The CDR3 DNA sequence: TGTGCCAGCAGTCGAGGGGGCGAAAACACTGAAGCTTTCTTT. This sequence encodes CASSRGGENTEAFF. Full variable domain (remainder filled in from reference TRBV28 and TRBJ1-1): DVKVTQSSRYLVKRTGEKVFLECVQDMDHENMFWYRQDPGLGLRLIYFSYDVKMKEKGDIPEGYSVSREKKERFSLILESASTNQTSMYLCASSRGGENTEAFFGQGTRLTVV.

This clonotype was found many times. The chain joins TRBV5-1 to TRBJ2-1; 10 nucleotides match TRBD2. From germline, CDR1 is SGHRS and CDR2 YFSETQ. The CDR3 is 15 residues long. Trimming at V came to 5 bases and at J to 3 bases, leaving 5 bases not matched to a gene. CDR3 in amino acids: CASSPTSGFYNEQFF. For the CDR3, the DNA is TGCGCCAGCAGTCCGACTAGCGGGTTCTACAATGAGCAGTTCTTC.

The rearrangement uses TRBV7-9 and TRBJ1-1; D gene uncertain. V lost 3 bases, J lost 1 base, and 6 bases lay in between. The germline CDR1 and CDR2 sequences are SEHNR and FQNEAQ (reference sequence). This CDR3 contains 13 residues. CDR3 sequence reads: CASSFYENTEAFF. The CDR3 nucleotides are TGTGCCAGCAGCTTTTATGAGAACACTGAAGCTTTCTTT.

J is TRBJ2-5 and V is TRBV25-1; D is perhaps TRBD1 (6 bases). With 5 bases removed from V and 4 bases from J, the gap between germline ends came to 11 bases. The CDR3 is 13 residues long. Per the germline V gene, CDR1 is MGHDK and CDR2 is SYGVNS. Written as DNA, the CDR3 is TGTGCCAGCAGTCGTATGGGGGCAGAGACCCAGTACTTC. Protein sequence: CASSRMGAETQYF.

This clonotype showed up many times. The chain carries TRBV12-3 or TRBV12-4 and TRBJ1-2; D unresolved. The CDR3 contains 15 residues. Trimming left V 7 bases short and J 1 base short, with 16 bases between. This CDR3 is CASTLQTGVNYGYTF. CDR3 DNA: TGTGCCAGCACCCTCCAGACCGGGGTTAACTATGGCTACACCTTC.